The 19 T cell receptor beta chains in this list originate from one sample, sequenced in a study of shared clonotypes between healthy human individuals. Profiled with immunoSEQ multiplex PCR; TCRdb holds only in-frame clones, not every one. The data show 2 million to 2.5 million clones, more than 85% seen once. Input material: naive CD4+ T cells from PBMCs. Subset indicated: CD45RA+ positively selected. The origin of the receptors is a man aged 18 to 30 in good health. Some clones in this sample may be carry-over from other donors' samples.

The chain combines TRBV6-5 with TRBJ2-1; a possible D gene is TRBD2 (6 bases). CDR3 length: 14 residues. V was trimmed by 2 bases and J by 3 bases, leaving 8 bases between them. The germline gives CDR1 MNHEY, CDR2 SVGAGI. CDR3 nucleotides: TGTGCCAGCAGTTACGGGGGACTCTACAATGAGCAGTTCTTC. Its protein is CASSYGGLYNEQFF.

J is TRBJ1-5 and V is TRBV28; 7 nucleotides line up with TRBD1. Losses at the gene ends were 6 bases for V and 2 bases for J; bases not matched to a gene: 10. Germline V gene data show CDR1 as MDHEN and CDR2 as SYDVKM. The CDR3 has 16 amino acids. CDR3 amino acids: CASRSGTAGGNQPQHF. The CDR3 region has the DNA TGTGCCAGCAGGTCCGGGACAGCGGGCGGCAATCAGCCCCAGCATTTT.

The chain couples TRBV7-9 to TRBJ2-5, with D tentatively TRBD1 (6 bases). The J call could be wrong; TRBJ2-7 is a better fit for the DNA end. The CDR3 runs 14 residues. In germline, CDR1 is SEHNR, CDR2 FQNEAQ (reference sequence). CDR3 sequence reads: CASSSKGEGYEQYF. CDR3 DNA: TGTGCCAGCAGCTCCAAGGGGGAAGGCTACGAGCAGTACTTC.

V usage is TRBV9 and J usage is TRBJ2-7; possible D gene TRBD1, 6 bases. Trimming shortened V by 2 bases and J by 2 bases, and 14 bases separated the two germline ends. This CDR3 contains 15 residues. Looked up from germline, CDR1 is SGDLS and CDR2 is YYNGEE. The CDR3 DNA is TGTGCCAGCAGCGTCAGTTCAGGGGTGCCCTACGAGCAGTACTTC. It specifies CASSVSSGVPYEQYF.

The chain employs TRBV7-3 and TRBJ2-2, with 7 bases aligning to TRBD1. The germline V gene has CDR1 SGHTA and CDR2 FQGTGA. The CDR3 consists of 17 residues. The V gene end was trimmed by 5 bases and the J gene end by 1 base; junction bases not matched to a gene: 10. CDR3 region: CASSLDKGAGNTGELFF. The CDR3 DNA reads as TGTGCCAGCAGCCTTGATAAGGGGGCCGGGAACACCGGGGAGCTGTTTTTT.

The chain is built from TRBV30 and TRBJ2-1; D is unclear. The germline CDR1 and CDR2 sequences are GTSNPN and SVGIG (reference sequence). Trimming took 1 base from V and 14 from J, leaving 12 bases between them. The CDR3 length is 11 residues. The CDR3 is CAWSAERVKFF. DNA of the CDR3: TGTGCCTGGAGTGCCGAACGAGTTAAGTTCTTC.

The V and J genes are TRBV2 and TRBJ2-2; D is tentatively TRBD1 or TRBD2 (5 bases each). Between the trimmed V and J ends, which lost 6 bases and 0 bases, there was a span of 11 bases. The CDR3 spans 15 residues. Looked up from germline, CDR1 is SNHLY and CDR2 is FYNNEI. CDR3 amino acids: CASRPGTPNTGELFF. Written as DNA, the CDR3 is TGTGCCAGCAGGCCCGGGACCCCGAACACCGGGGAGCTGTTTTTT.

The chain couples TRBV29-1 to TRBJ2-7; possibly TRBD1 for D (5 bases). The V end lost 7 bases, the J end lost 3 bases, and 10 bases lay between the germline ends. This CDR3 is 11 amino acids long. The V gene's germline CDR1 is SQVTM and CDR2 ANQGSEA. This chain's CDR3 is CSGKTDYEQYF. The CDR3 DNA follows: TGCAGCGGGAAGACAGACTACGAGCAGTACTTC.

V gene TRBV5-1 combines with J gene TRBJ1-1, with a possible D match to TRBD1 (6 bases). Trimming pared 0 bases from V and 1 base from J, leaving 19 bases between. The CDR3 covers 18 residues. Germline CDR1 and CDR2: SGHRS and YFSETQ. In DNA form, the CDR3 reads TGCGCCAGCAGCTTGGACCCAACGAGCTGGGGGCCGAACACTGAAGCTTTCTTT. Its protein product is CASSLDPTSWGPNTEAFF.

This sequence joins TRBV9 and TRBJ2-7, with D perhaps matching TRBD1 (5 bases). CDR3 length: 15 residues. CDR1 and CDR2 from the germline V gene are SGDLS and YYNGEE. Trimming shortened V by 0 bases and J by 2 bases, and 12 bases separated the two germline ends. DNA of the CDR3: TGTGCCAGCAGCGTAGGGGCAGGGATCCCCTACGAGCAGTACTTC. It specifies CASSVGAGIPYEQYF.

The J gene is TRBJ2-2, the V gene TRBV7-6, with D possibly matching TRBD2 (5 bases). The ends were cut back, 5 bases at V and 3 bases at J, with 16 bases in the middle. The CDR3 is 16 amino acids. Germline assignment: CDR1 SGHVS and CDR2 FNYEAQ. The CDR3 region is CASSPKDGIYTGELFF. In DNA form, the CDR3 reads TGTGCCAGCAGCCCAAAAGACGGGATCTACACCGGGGAGCTGTTTTTT.

This chain uses TRBV5-1 with TRBJ2-5; possible D gene TRBD2, 6 bases. The CDR3 runs 16 residues. With 4 bases removed from V and 2 bases from J, the gap between germline ends came to 18 bases. Germline values: CDR1 SGHRS, CDR2 YFSETQ. The CDR3 here is CASSLGRRVDQETQYF. The CDR3 DNA is TGCGCCAGCAGCCTGGGGAGGCGGGTAGATCAAGAGACCCAGTACTTC.

Notes on this clone: Other DNA sequences from this sample encode an identical CDR3 as well. The DNA of the CDR3 is TGTGCCAGCAGCGTAGTTGTTGGCGGGGAGCTGTTTTTT. Translated: CASSVVVGGELFF. The chain uses TRBV9 and TRBJ2-2; D not resolved. There are 13 residues in the CDR3. V was cut by 0 bases and J by 7 bases, with 7 bases left in between. Germline loops: CDR1 SGDLS, CDR2 YYNGEE.

Comment on this clone: At one of its ends the junction is not consistent with the germline gene, which may arise from a read error. This chain uses TRBV4-1 with TRBJ2-7; tentative D call: TRBD1 (6 bases). This CDR3 is 12 amino acids long. Germline CDR1 reads MGHRA; CDR2 reads YSYEKL. CDR3 sequence: CPSHRDIYEQYF. The DNA of the CDR3 is TGTCCTTCTCACCGGGACATCTACGAGCAGTACTTC.

The V call is TRBV4-1, the J call TRBJ1-1, with 8 bases lining up with TRBD1. CDR1 is MGHRA and CDR2 is YSYEKL in the germline V gene. The CDR3 spans 16 residues. V lost 5 bases to trimming and J lost 4 bases; unmatched junction nucleotides: 12. CDR3 in DNA: TGCGCCAGCAGCTACCCAGGGGGCGCCCGGGTCACTGAAGCTTTCTTT. This encodes CASSYPGGARVTEAFF.

V and J are TRBV28 and TRBJ1-1; D gene unclear. V was cut by 3 bases and J by 1 base, with 15 bases left in between. The CDR3 has 16 amino acids. Germline V gene sequence: CDR1 MDHEN, CDR2 SYDVKM. The CDR3 bases are TGTGCCAGCAGTTTTGGGAGGACTGATGCGAACACTGAAGCTTTCTTT. As protein: CASSFGRTDANTEAFF. Full variable domain (outside the CDR3, taken from reference TRBV28 and TRBJ1-1): DVKVTQSSRYLVKRTGEKVFLECVQDMDHENMFWYRQDPGLGLRLIYFSYDVKMKEKGDIPEGYSVSREKKERFSLILESASTNQTSMYLCASSFGRTDANTEAFFGQGTRLTVV.

The V and J genes are TRBV6-1 and TRBJ2-3; D might be TRBD2 (6 bases). The germline V gene encodes CDR1 MNHNS and CDR2 SASEGT. Deletions cut 6 bases from V and 3 bases from J, with 16 bases between. There are 15 residues in the CDR3. Written as DNA, the CDR3 is TGTGCCAGCAGCCCAGGTGGAGGGAGAACAGATACGCAGTATTTT. It translates to CASSPGGGRTDTQYF.

The chain links TRBV6-6 to TRBJ2-7; TRBD2 aligns across 8 bases. The CDR3 contains 11 residues. The germline V gene has CDR1 MNHNY and CDR2 SVGAGI (reference sequence). J was trimmed by 6 bases and V by 10 bases; bases with no gene match: 5. The CDR3 DNA sequence: TGTGCCACCGGGGGGGGCCCCGAGCAGTACTTC. Translating it yields CATGGGPEQYF.

This clone was observed a few times. Other nucleotide sequences from this sample produce the same CDR3. This chain connects TRBV10-3 to TRBJ1-1, with D possibly matching TRBD1 (5 bases). Germline values: CDR1 ENHRY, CDR2 SYGVKD. V lost 4 bases, J lost 4 bases, and 7 bases lay in between. There are 12 residues in the CDR3. Here the CDR3 DNA reads TGTGCCATCAGTGGAGACAGCACTGAAGCTTTCTTT. Its protein product is CAISGDSTEAFF.